The 16 T cell receptor beta chains below were found in one sample sequenced in a study of T cell changes during pregnancy in multiple sclerosis. Sequencing used immunoSEQ multiplex PCR; TCRdb keeps in-frame clones, though not all of them. The data contain 40,000 or so clones, 85% to 95% of them singletons. The material sequenced was CD8+ T cells from peripheral blood mononuclear cells, taken in the third trimester of pregnancy. The origin of the receptors is a female donor with multiple sclerosis, enrolled in a pregnancy study.

The chain couples TRBV6-1 to TRBJ2-7; D not resolved. V lost 6 bases, J lost 2 bases, and 14 bases lay in between. CDR3 size: 14 residues. Germline V lookup: CDR1 MNHNS, CDR2 SASEGT. The CDR3 region has the DNA TGTGCCAGCAGCCCAACCGAGGTTGCCTACGAGCAGTACTTC. This sequence encodes CASSPTEVAYEQYF.

As regards this clone: One end of the junction fails to match germline, which may point to a read error. The V call is TRBV7-7, the J call TRBJ2-1; D possibly corresponds to TRBD2 (5 bases). The CDR3 runs 13 residues. The germline V gene has CDR1 SSHAT and CDR2 FNYEAQ (reference sequence). CDR3: CASSLDGVGEQFF. DNA of the CDR3: TGTGCTAGCAGCTTAGACGGGGTAGGTGAGCAGTTCTTC.

V usage is TRBV13 and J usage is TRBJ1-2; D is unresolved. Per the germline V gene, CDR1 is PRHDT and CDR2 is FYEKMQ (reference sequence). The CDR3 covers 14 residues. V was trimmed by 0 bases and J by 8 bases, leaving 13 bases between them. CDR3 in DNA: TGTGCCAGCAGCTTAGGCCGTAGCAGAGAGGGCTACACCTTC. It encodes CASSLGRSREGYTF. The whole variable domain, remainder taken from reference TRBV13 and TRBJ1-2, is AAGVIQSPRHLIKEKRETATLKCYPIPRHDTVYWYQQGPGQDPQFLISFYEKMQSDKGSIPDRFSAQQFSDYHSELNMSSLELGDSALYFCASSLGRSREGYTFGSGTRLTVV.

This sequence joins TRBV23-1 and TRBJ1-2, with a possible D match to TRBD1 (5 bases). TRBV23-1 is known as an ORF, though its function is uncertain. Trimming cost V 4 bases and J 6 bases, with 15 bases left between them. The CDR3 loop spans 14 amino acids. The CDR3 bases are TGCGCCAGCAGTCCCCCCCGTGACAGCCATGGCTACACCTTC. Encoded protein: CASSPPRDSHGYTF.

The chain carries TRBV5-8 and TRBJ1-1, with D perhaps TRBD1 (5 bases). In germline, CDR1 is SGHTS, CDR2 YDEGEE. V was shortened by 7 bases and J by 4 bases, with 14 bases between the two germline ends. The CDR3 is 13 residues long. The CDR3 spells CASGPLGATEAFF. The CDR3 DNA follows: TGTGCCAGCGGGCCCCTTGGGGCCACTGAAGCTTTCTTT.

This chain connects TRBV4-1 to TRBJ2-1; 7 nucleotides line up with TRBD2. V gave up 4 bases and J gave up 3 bases; unmatched junction bases: 6. This CDR3 contains 15 residues. Germline CDR1 and CDR2: MGHRA and YSYEKL. CDR3: CASSPGERGYNEQFF. The CDR3, as DNA: TGCGCCAGCAGCCCAGGTGAGCGGGGCTACAATGAGCAGTTCTTC.

The CDR3 DNA is TGTGCCAGCAGCTTAGGAGGGGGCCTCAACAATGAGCAGTTCTTC. It is translated as CASSLGGGLNNEQFF. The genes are TRBV11-2 and TRBJ2-1, with 7 positions matching TRBD1. V dropped 1 base and J dropped 5; count of bases not matched to a gene: 5. Germline CDR1 SGHAT, CDR2 FQNNGV. The CDR3 contains 15 residues. The full variable domain, rest sourced from reference TRBV11-2 and TRBJ2-1, is EAGVAQSPRYKIIEKRQSVAFWCNPISGHATLYWYQQILGQGPKLLIQFQNNGVVDDSQLPKDRFSAERLKGVDSTLKIQPAKLEDSAVYLCASSLGGGLNNEQFFGPGTRLTVL.

V usage is TRBV28 and J usage is TRBJ1-1, with D tentatively TRBD1 (5 bases). Trimming stripped 7 bases from V and 1 base from J, with 10 bases between. Germline V gene data show CDR1 as MDHEN and CDR2 as SYDVKM. The CDR3 has 13 amino acids. For the CDR3, the DNA is TGTGCCAGCAACCCAACAGGGAACACTGAAGCTTTCTTT. The encoded protein is CASNPTGNTEAFF.

The chain combines TRBV9 with TRBJ1-1; 7 positions agree with TRBD1. CDR3 length: 15 amino acids. Germline CDR1 reads SGDLS; CDR2 reads YYNGEE. Unmatched junction bases numbered 5, after V lost 0 bases and J lost 3 bases. The CDR3 DNA is TGTGCCAGCAGCGTAGCGGAGGGGGCGGACACTGAAGCTTTCTTT. Its translation is CASSVAEGADTEAFF.

This clone appeared a single time. The chain couples TRBV4-1 to TRBJ1-1; D possibly corresponds to TRBD1 (5 bases). The germline V gene has CDR1 MGHRA and CDR2 YSYEKL. Deletions cut 4 bases from V and 5 bases from J, with 11 bases between. The CDR3 spans 13 residues. The CDR3 DNA is TGCGCCAGCAGCCGACCCGGGGGTACTGAAGCTTTCTTT. Protein product: CASSRPGGTEAFF.

This rearrangement joins TRBV27 to TRBJ2-5; 8 nucleotides align to TRBD2. The J segment lost 4 bases and the V segment lost 0 bases, leaving 7 bases of the junction unmatched. The CDR3 has 16 amino acids. CDR1 and CDR2 from the germline V gene are MNHEY and SMNVEV (reference sequence). Written as DNA, the CDR3 is TGTGCCAGCAGTTTATCGAGCGGGGGCCGGGGAGAGACCCAGTACTTC. It codes for CASSLSSGGRGETQYF.

The J gene is TRBJ2-1, the V gene TRBV6-1; D is possibly TRBD1 (5 bases). CDR1 is MNHNS, CDR2 SASEGT, per germline. This CDR3 has 13 residues. V lost 10 bases to trimming and J lost 5 bases, with 15 bases between them. In DNA form, the CDR3 reads TGTGCCACCGAAACAGGAATCGACAATGAGCAGTTCTTC. This sequence encodes CATETGIDNEQFF.

J is TRBJ2-7 and V is TRBV19, with TRBD1 matching 8 bases. Germline lookup yields CDR1 LNHDA and CDR2 SQIVND (reference sequence). Germline trimming cut 5 bases from V and 1 base from J; bases unmatched to any gene: 7. The CDR3 extends over 15 amino acids. The CDR3 DNA sequence: TGTGCCAGTAGTCCCGGACAGGGTTTGTCCTACGAGCAGTACTTC. Amino acid sequence: CASSPGQGLSYEQYF.

The chain carries TRBV18 and TRBJ1-6; D call uncertain. This CDR3 spans 14 amino acids. Per the germline V gene, CDR1 is KGHSH and CDR2 is LQKENI. Trimming pared 5 bases from V and 4 bases from J, leaving 9 bases between. The CDR3 DNA reads TGTGCCAGCTCAGGGAGGACGTATAATTCACCCCTCCACTTT. Its translation is CASSGRTYNSPLHF.

The genes are TRBV13 and TRBJ2-7; 9 bases are a match to TRBD2. Losses at the gene ends were 6 bases for V and 4 bases for J; bases not matched to a gene: 10. The CDR3 extends over 15 amino acids. Germline lookup yields CDR1 PRHDT and CDR2 FYEKMQ (reference sequence). The CDR3 loop is CASSSGAGGPYEQYF. For the CDR3, the DNA is TGTGCCAGCAGTTCCGGGGCGGGGGGGCCTTACGAGCAGTACTTC.

This rearrangement joins TRBV19 to TRBJ2-7; D is perhaps TRBD2 (6 bases). With 6 bases removed from V and 3 bases from J, the gap between germline ends came to 12 bases. The CDR3 contains 13 residues. Germline V CDR1 and CDR2: LNHDA, SQIVND (reference sequence). CDR3 nucleotide sequence: TGTGCCAGTAGACCCACCGGGGGCTACGAGCAGTACTTC. It specifies CASRPTGGYEQYF.